This record concerns one TCR beta chain sequence. Its matching antigen is unknown. Purities over 98% were achieved in all sorted populations. This record belongs to a study of beta chain features in type 1 diabetes. cDNA synthesis used the whole RNA isolate, giving expressed TCRB sequences. Clones were read by immunoSEQ multiplex PCR, and TCRdb kept only the in-frame ones, dropping some. Among about 240,000 clones listed, 14% were seen once. There are 14 residues in the CDR3. Germline V gene data show CDR1 as SGHNT and CDR2 as YYREEE (reference sequence). Trimming left V 2 bases short and J 3 bases short, with 10 bases between. Whole-study findings and limits: A moderate, significant TCRB CDR3 shortening appeared in type 1 diabetes across four CD4+ subsets. A closer apparent resemblance between naive, central memory and Treg TCRB repertoires was seen in patients than in healthy donors.

This receptor was identified in a man younger than 45 with type 1 diabetes. V and J are TRBV5-4 and TRBJ2-3; perhaps TRBD1 as D (7 bases). The sequencing input was naive CD4+ T cells from blood. The CDR3 here is CASSLQGTTDTQYF. CDR3 nucleotides: TGTGCCAGCAGCTTACAGGGGACTACAGATACGCAGTATTTT.